This is a list of T cell receptor beta chains from one sample in a study of CD8+ T cells in alopecia areata. Only in-frame clones appear in the TCRdb table, and some are missing; sequencing was by immunoSEQ multiplex PCR. The sample includes under 130,000 clones, 85% to 90% seen only once; the top ten take 11%. The material was CD8+ T cells sorted from blood, obtained at roughly week 30, from a patient treated with tofacitinib. The receptor set was obtained from a human donor with alopecia areata. Both conserved end residues are part of each CDR3. The D gene is left open where the match is weak. The listing skips clone size in some rows; elsewhere it reads once, few, many or a size class.

J: TRBJ2-2; V: TRBV23-1; D: -; size: -; DNA: TGCGCCAGCAGCCGGACCGGGGGGAACACCGGGGAGCTGTTTTTT; CDR3: CASSRTGGNTGELFF
J: TRBJ2-7; V: TRBV5-4; D: -; size: -; DNA: TGTGCCAGCAGCTTCGGGGACTACGAGCAGTACTTC; CDR3: CASSFGDYEQYF
J: TRBJ2-3; V: TRBV7-8; D: TRBD1; size: -; DNA: TGTGCCAGCAGCTTCGGGACAGGGAGCGATACGCAGTATTTT; CDR3: CASSFGTGSDTQYF
J: TRBJ2-7; V: TRBV10-3; D: TRBD1; size: -; DNA: TGTGCCATCAGTGAGTCGTACGTTGGGACAGCCTACTACGAGCAGTACTTC; CDR3: CAISESYVGTAYYEQYF
J: TRBJ2-3; V: TRBV27; D: -; size: -; DNA: TGTGCCAGCAGTTTATTGGCGGATAGCACAGATACGCAGTATTTT; CDR3: CASSLLADSTDTQYF
J: TRBJ2-1; V: TRBV7-8; D: -; size: -; DNA: TGTGCCAGCAGCGGAGGGGGTGGTGAGCAGTTCTTC; CDR3: CASSGGGGEQFF
J: TRBJ2-1; V: TRBV11-3; D: TRBD1; size: -; DNA: TGTGCCAGCAGCTTAGGACAGGGATTGTACAATGAGCAGTTCTTC; CDR3: CASSLGQGLYNEQFF
J: TRBJ1-3; V: TRBV7-4; D: -; size: few; DNA: TGTGCCAGCAGCTTAGCAGGAGGGGGAAGCTCTGGAAACACCATATATTTT; CDR3: CASSLAGGGSSGNTIYF
J: TRBJ1-1; V: TRBV25-1; D: TRBD1; size: -; DNA: TGTGCCAGCAGTGAGCCACAGGGGCGGGGTACTGAAGCTTTCTTT; CDR3: CASSEPQGRGTEAFF
J: TRBJ1-4; V: TRBV2; D: -; size: -; DNA: TGTGCCAGCAGTGTTATCGGGGGCGGTGAAAAACTGTTTTTT; CDR3: CASSVIGGGEKLFF
J: TRBJ1-1; V: TRBV15; D: -; size: -; DNA: TGTGCCACCAGTACCCGGGACCCGATCAACACTGAAGCTTTCTTT; CDR3: CATSTRDPINTEAFF
J: TRBJ2-2; V: TRBV5-5; D: -; size: -; DNA: TGTGCCAGCAGCCCGGGGACGTCCAACACCGGGGAGCTGTTTTTT; CDR3: CASSPGTSNTGELFF
J: TRBJ2-1; V: TRBV19; D: -; size: -; DNA: TGTGCCAGTAGTATAGGAGGTGGCATTGGTCCGTTCTTC; CDR3: CASSIGGGIGPFF
J: TRBJ1-2; V: TRBV5-1; D: TRBD1; size: -; DNA: TGCGCCAGCAGCGGCGACAGGGGATACAACTATGGCTACACCTTC; CDR3: CASSGDRGYNYGYTF
J: TRBJ2-2; V: TRBV6-1; D: -; size: -; DNA: TGTGCCAGCAGTGAATGGTCAGGGGAGCTGTTTTTT; CDR3: CASSEWSGELFF
J: TRBJ2-7; V: TRBV29-1; D: TRBD2; size: -; DNA: TGCAGCGTTGAAGCGGGGGGTGGGTCCTACGAGCAGTACTTC; CDR3: CSVEAGGGSYEQYF
J: TRBJ2-7; V: TRBV11-2; D: -; size: -; DNA: TGTGCCAGCAGCTTAGATGTTTGGGGCGGCGGGTCGAGCCGCTACGAGCAGTACTTC; CDR3: CASSLDVWGGGSSRYEQYF
J: TRBJ2-3; V: TRBV29-1; D: -; size: -; DNA: TGCAGCGTCCTCGGGACAGGGGTGAGTCGGCGGACTAGCGTTACGCAGTATTTT; CDR3: CSVLGTGVSRRTSVTQYF
J: TRBJ2-1; V: TRBV6-6; D: TRBD2; size: -; DNA: TGTGCCAGCAGTTACTCTTCGCTAGCGGGGAAGAATGAGCAGTTCTTC; CDR3: CASSYSSLAGKNEQFF
J: TRBJ2-7; V: TRBV6-5; D: TRBD1; size: -; DNA: TGTGCCAGCAGTTACTCGAGACAGGGAGCTGACGAGCAGTACTTC; CDR3: CASSYSRQGADEQYF
J: TRBJ2-7; V: TRBV4-1; D: -; size: -; DNA: TGCGCCAGCAGCCAAGCGGGAGTTGGCGAGCAGTACTTC; CDR3: CASSQAGVGEQYF
J: TRBJ2-3; V: TRBV9; D: -; size: -; DNA: TGTGCCAGCACCCCATCTGCGGGGCCTGCCACAGATACGCAGTATTTT; CDR3: CASTPSAGPATDTQYF
J: TRBJ1-1; V: TRBV5-8; D: TRBD1; size: few; DNA: TGTGCCAGCAGCTTGGTCCGGGACAGGGGAATCACTGAAGCTTTCTTT; CDR3: CASSLVRDRGITEAFF
J: TRBJ2-3; V: TRBV27; D: TRBD2; size: -; DNA: TGTGCCAGCAGTTTTTCAGCGGGGTCGGATACGCAGTATTTT; CDR3: CASSFSAGSDTQYF
J: TRBJ2-1; V: TRBV13; D: TRBD2; size: -; DNA: TGTGCCAGCAGCTTAGGGGGCGGGAGCTACAATGAGCAGTTCTTC; CDR3: CASSLGGGSYNEQFF
J: TRBJ2-7; V: TRBV11-2; D: TRBD2; size: -; DNA: TGTGCCAGCAGCCCGGGACTATCTTCCTACGAGCAGTACTTC; CDR3: CASSPGLSSYEQYF
J: TRBJ2-1; V: TRBV7-9; D: -; size: -; DNA: TGTGCCAGCAGCCACCTTGGGGACGACCCCTACAATGAGCAGTTCTTC; CDR3: CASSHLGDDPYNEQFF
J: TRBJ2-1; V: TRBV29-1; D: -; size: -; DNA: TGCAGCGTTGCTGGGGGACGCCCCGGGGCCTACAATGAGCAGTTCTTC; CDR3: CSVAGGRPGAYNEQFF
J: TRBJ1-2; V: TRBV29-1; D: -; size: -; DNA: TGCAGCGTTGCGGGACACCGCTATGGCTACACCTTC; CDR3: CSVAGHRYGYTF
J: TRBJ2-7; V: TRBV29-1; D: -; size: -; DNA: TGCAGCGTTGTTTCAGGCGCGGTCCCCTACGAGCAGTACTTC; CDR3: CSVVSGAVPYEQYF
J: TRBJ2-2; V: TRBV7-9; D: -; size: few; DNA: TGTGCCAGCAGCCCACGGACGGAGAACACCGGGGAGCTGTTTTTT; CDR3: CASSPRTENTGELFF
J: TRBJ2-7; V: TRBV27; D: -; size: -; DNA: TGTGCCAGCAGCCTTCTTAATGGGGGGAGGAGCTACGAGCAGTACTTC; CDR3: CASSLLNGGRSYEQYF
J: TRBJ2-7; V: TRBV9; D: -; size: -; DNA: TGTGCCAGCAGCGTAGGTGGGACCAATTACGAGCAGTACTTC; CDR3: CASSVGGTNYEQYF